Presented here are 20 T cell receptor beta chains from one specimen sequenced in a study of blood T cells in healthy people across ages. The second PCR ran roughly 6 to 12 cycles with a sample-barcoded 5' primer and J-beta primers. MiXCR, run by TCRdb on the 5' RACE reads, gives a single entry per CDR3 protein. The sample has over 1,200,000 distinct CDR3 sequences, around 55% seen once; the top ten hold 6.5% to 8.5%. Sequencing was done on a sample of blood. The origin of the receptors is a man aged 18 to 30 in good health.

This sequence joins TRBV5-6 and TRBJ1-5; no reliable D call. CDR3 length: 14 amino acids. V lost 4 bases and J lost 4, with 12 bases in between. Germline CDR1 reads SGHDT; CDR2 reads YYEEEE. This chain's CDR3 is CASSHGIANQPQHF. DNA for the CDR3: TGTGCCAGCAGCCACGGGATAGCTAATCAGCCCCAGCATTTT.

This clonotype has only a few counts. The chain employs TRBV29-1 and TRBJ2-7; 7 bases line up with TRBD1. V trimming: 7 bases; J trimming: 0 bases; junction bases outside the gene matches: 6. CDR3 length: 13 amino acids. Germline assignment: CDR1 SQVTM and CDR2 ANQGSEA. The CDR3 spells CSAVGDSSYEQYF. The CDR3 DNA sequence: TGCAGCGCAGTGGGGGACAGCTCCTACGAGCAGTACTTC.

The CDR3: CASSSRDIYEQYF. The CDR3 nucleotides read TGTGCCAGCAGTTCCCGGGACATCTACGAGCAGTACTTC. The chain is built from TRBV12-3 or TRBV12-4 and TRBJ2-7; possibly TRBD1 for D (6 bases). V shed 4 bases and J shed 3 bases, with 10 bases lying between them. There are 13 residues in the CDR3.

The rearrangement joins TRBV18 to TRBJ1-1; D possibly corresponds to TRBD1 (5 bases). The CDR3 length is 15 residues. Looked up from germline, CDR1 is KGHSH and CDR2 is LQKENI. Trimming took 3 bases from V and 2 from J, leaving 13 bases between them. The CDR3 coding sequence is TGTGCCAGCTCACCTGGAAGGGGTGGTAACACTGAAGCTTTCTTT. Its protein product is CASSPGRGGNTEAFF.

The chain combines TRBV7-2 with TRBJ2-7; 8 bases are a match to TRBD1. V shed 5 bases and J 3 bases; nucleotides not matched to a gene: 6. The CDR3 sequence is 14 residues long. Germline CDR1 and CDR2: SGHTA and FQGNSA. For the CDR3, the DNA is TGTGCCAGCAGCCCCCGGACAGGGATCTACGAGCAGTACTTC. Protein: CASSPRTGIYEQYF.

The V gene is TRBV7-8, the J gene TRBJ2-2; the D is unclear. V was shortened by 2 bases and J by 9 bases, with 13 bases between the two germline ends. Per germline, CDR1 SGHVS and CDR2 FQNEAQ. The CDR3 spans 14 residues. The CDR3 sequence: CASSLIHLGRELFF. The CDR3 nucleotides are TGTGCCAGCAGCTTAATACACTTAGGGAGGGAGCTGTTTTTT.

V gene TRBV4-1 combines with J gene TRBJ2-1, with 9 bases identical to TRBD1. CDR3 length: 16 residues. Germline V lookup: CDR1 MGHRA, CDR2 YSYEKL. V shed 3 bases and J 9 bases; nucleotides not matched to a gene: 12. CDR3 protein: CASSQAPGQGFGEQFF. CDR3 coding DNA: TGCGCCAGCAGCCAGGCTCCGGGACAGGGTTTTGGTGAGCAGTTCTTC.

The table lists this clonotype with a few counts. The V and J genes are TRBV29-1 and TRBJ2-1; possibly TRBD2 for D (6 bases). Per germline, CDR1 SQVTM and CDR2 ANQGSEA. V lost 7 bases to trimming and J lost 3 bases, with 10 bases between them. The CDR3 covers 12 residues. The CDR3 DNA is TGCAGCGATATGACTAGCTACAATGAGCAGTTCTTC. This translates into CSDMTSYNEQFF.

V is TRBV27 and J is TRBJ1-5, with D tentatively TRBD1 (5 bases). Germline-derived CDR1 and CDR2 are MNHEY and SMNVEV (reference sequence). The CDR3 runs 15 residues. The ends were cut back, 2 bases at V and 7 bases at J, with 15 bases in the middle. CDR3 DNA: TGTGCCAGCAGTTTAAGGGACGGCCTGGGGCAGCCCCAGCATTTT. The encoded protein is CASSLRDGLGQPQHF.

The chain has TRBV20-1 and TRBJ2-1; 10 bases line up with TRBD2. Germline lookup yields CDR1 DFQATT and CDR2 SNEGSKA (reference sequence). The J segment lost 8 bases and the V segment lost 3 bases, leaving 13 bases of the junction unmatched. The CDR3 is made up of 16 amino acids. This CDR3 reads CSASPGLAGESDEQFF. The CDR3 DNA is TGCAGTGCTAGCCCCGGGCTAGCGGGAGAATCAGATGAGCAGTTCTTC.

V usage is TRBV7-9 and J usage is TRBJ2-3; 13 bases are shared with TRBD2. J gave up 0 bases and V 4 bases, and 7 bases lay outside the gene matches. This CDR3 region has 18 residues. The germline V gene has CDR1 SEHNR and CDR2 FQNEAQ (reference sequence). For the CDR3, the DNA is TGTGCCAGCAGCTCAGGGACTAGCGGGAAGTCTAGCACAGATACGCAGTATTTT. This encodes CASSSGTSGKSSTDTQYF.

This clonotype was found a few times. This chain uses TRBV29-1 with TRBJ2-3; a possible D gene is TRBD2 (5 bases). CDR1 and CDR2 from the germline V gene are SQVTM and ANQGSEA. Trimming took off 4 bases at V and 3 bases at J, with 11 bases between the two ends. The CDR3 contains 13 residues. For the CDR3, the DNA is TGCAGCGTTGTGGAGGTGGAGACAGATACGCAGTATTTT. It translates to CSVVEVETDTQYF.

The V and J genes are TRBV12-3 or TRBV12-4 and TRBJ2-5; 7 positions match TRBD2. The CDR3 is 16 amino acids. V trimming: 5 bases; J trimming: 2 bases; junction bases outside the gene matches: 11. The CDR3 nucleotides read TGTGCCAGCAGTCCCCCAGCGGGATTATTTCAAGAGACCCAGTACTTC. Amino acids: CASSPPAGLFQETQYF.

This chain joins TRBV7-2 and TRBJ2-7; D perhaps matches TRBD1 (5 bases). The CDR3 has 14 amino acids. Between the trimmed V and J ends, which lost 8 bases and 4 bases, there was a span of 18 bases. Germline V gene sequence: CDR1 SGHTA, CDR2 FQGNSA. The CDR3 reads CASGNSQGWYEQYF. CDR3 in DNA: TGTGCCAGCGGAAATTCTCAGGGATGGTACGAGCAGTACTTC.

V gene TRBV7-9 combines with J gene TRBJ2-1; 11 bases are a match to TRBD2. Germline V gene sequence: CDR1 SEHNR, CDR2 FQNEAQ (reference sequence). Trimming cost V 5 bases and J 8 bases; bases outside gene matches: 8. The CDR3 runs 15 residues. The CDR3 here is CASSPRLAGMDEQFF. Written as DNA, the CDR3 is TGTGCCAGCAGCCCCCGACTAGCGGGGATGGATGAGCAGTTCTTC. The variable domain in full, completed from reference TRBV7-9 and TRBJ2-1, reads DTGVSQNPRHKITKRGQNVTFRCDPISEHNRLYWYRQTLGQGPEFLTYFQNEAQLEKSRLLSDRFSAERPKGSFSTLEIQRTEQGDSAMYLCASSPRLAGMDEQFFGPGTRLTVL.

CDR3 coding DNA: TGTGCCAGCAGTCTGCCGGTCGAAAATGAGCAGTTCTTC. As protein: CASSLPVENEQFF. The chain carries TRBV28 and TRBJ2-1, with no clear D. The length of the CDR3 is 13 residues. Germline CDR1 is MDHEN and CDR2 is SYDVKM. Deletions cut 5 bases from V and 7 bases from J, with 12 bases between.

Regarding this clonotype: At one end, the junction sequence differs from germline, possibly due to a read error. V and J are TRBV7-9 and TRBJ2-1, with 7 bases aligning to TRBD1. The CDR3 runs 14 residues. Germline-derived CDR1 and CDR2 are SEHNR and FQNEAQ (reference sequence). CDR3 bases: TGTGCCGGCAGCCCCCGAGACAGGGAGAATGAGCAGTTCTTC. Residues: CAGSPRDRENEQFF.

The J gene is TRBJ2-4, the V gene TRBV11-2; 8 bases match TRBD2. The last part of the DNA fits TRBJ2-5 better; the J call may be wrong. Germline V lookup: CDR1 SGHAT, CDR2 FQNNGV. The CDR3 covers 15 residues. The CDR3 sequence: CASRSLAGLQETQYF. In DNA form, the CDR3 reads TGTGCCAGCAGATCCTTAGCGGGGTTGCAAGAGACCCAGTACTTC.

There are a few counts of this clonotype. The V gene is TRBV15, the J gene TRBJ2-2; D gene uncertain. V lost 0 bases and J lost 4, with 15 bases in between. Germline CDR1 LNHNV, CDR2 YYDKDF (reference sequence). The CDR3 length is 17 residues. CDR3 coding DNA: TGTGCCACCAGCAGAGAGGCCTCTCCAGGTATCACCGGGGAGCTGTTTTTT. It translates to CATSREASPGITGELFF.

The V gene is TRBV30, the J gene TRBJ2-5; 13 bases agree with TRBD2. The CDR3 extends over 17 amino acids. V lost 1 base, J lost 4 bases, and 9 bases stayed unmatched. The V gene's germline CDR1 is GTSNPN and CDR2 SVGIG (reference sequence). In DNA form, the CDR3 reads TGTGCCTGGAGTGACCCACTAGCGGGAGGGCCGGTAGAGACCCAGTACTTC. Protein sequence: CAWSDPLAGGPVETQYF.